A selection of T cell receptor beta chains follows, all from one sample in a study of cytomegalovirus exposure and HLA in healthy donors. Sequenced by immunoSEQ multiplex PCR; TCRdb stores in-frame clones only, minus some. This table has about 180,000 clones, roughly 87% appearing once. Sequencing was carried out using PBMCs. These receptors were taken from a man in his forties in good health and CMV-seronegative. Both conserved end residues are part of each CDR3. D genes are given only for firm matches. The listing skips clone size in some rows; elsewhere it reads once, few, many or a size class.

abundance	d_gene	j_gene	v_gene	CDR3aa	CDR3nt
few	TRBD1	TRBJ1-1	TRBV4-2	CASSQDGTGNTEAFF	TGTGCCAGCAGCCAAGACGGGACAGGCAACACTGAAGCTTTCTTT
.	TRBD2	TRBJ2-1	TRBV6-5	CASSSLAGAYNEQFF	TGTGCCAGCAGTTCCCTAGCGGGGGCATACAATGAGCAGTTCTTC
few	.	TRBJ2-1	TRBV9	CASSVDGGYYNEQFF	TGTGCCAGCAGCGTAGACGGGGGATACTACAATGAGCAGTTCTTC
.	TRBD1	TRBJ1-2	TRBV7-9	CASSPGQGAEGYTF	TGTGCCAGCAGCCCAGGACAGGGGGCTGAGGGCTACACCTTC
.	.	TRBJ2-7	TRBV4-3	CASSQSGNYEQYF	TGCGCCAGCAGCCAATCCGGGAACTACGAGCAGTACTTC
few	TRBD1	TRBJ2-7	TRBV18	CASSPTGQGGSEQYF	TGTGCCAGCTCACCCACCGGACAGGGAGGATCCGAGCAGTACTTC
.	.	TRBJ1-3	TRBV27	CASSVEQGNTIYF	TGTGCCAGCAGTGTGGAACAGGGAAACACCATATATTTT
.	TRBD1	TRBJ1-6	TRBV9	CASSGRDRGLDNSPLHF	TGTGCCAGCAGCGGCCGGGACAGGGGGCTTGATAATTCACCCCTCCACTTT
.	TRBD2	TRBJ2-3	TRBV11-2	CATTLSGGRQYTQYF	TGTGCCACCACCCTTAGCGGGGGCCGTCAGTATACGCAGTATTTT
.	TRBD2	TRBJ2-7	TRBV4-2	CASSLSGGASYEQYF	TGTGCCAGCAGCCTCAGCGGGGGGGCAAGCTACGAGCAGTACTTC
.	.	TRBJ2-7	TRBV5-1	CASSGGQGGAEQYF	TGCGCCAGCAGCGGAGGGCAGGGAGGAGCCGAGCAGTACTTC
few	.	TRBJ2-5	TRBV29-1	CSVHTVQETQYF	TGCAGCGTTCACACAGTCCAAGAGACCCAGTACTTC
once	TRBD1	TRBJ2-5	TRBV7-9	CASSLLTGQETQYF	TGTGCCAGCAGCTTACTGACAGGGCAAGAGACCCAGTACTTC
.	.	TRBJ1-4	TRBV7-3	CASRLYGGSGKLFF	TGTGCCAGCAGGCTCTACGGGGGATCAGGAAAACTGTTTTTT
.	.	TRBJ2-2	TRBV28	CASIERNTGELFF	TGTGCCAGCATCGAGAGGAACACCGGGGAGCTGTTTTTT
.	TRBD2	TRBJ2-7	TRBV7-9	CASSPEGLAGGHEQYF	TGTGCCAGCAGCCCCGAGGGGCTAGCGGGAGGCCACGAGCAGTACTTC
.	.	TRBJ2-7	TRBV11-3	CASSLGRGTTYEQYF	TGTGCCAGCAGCTTAGGTCGGGGGACCACCTACGAGCAGTACTTC
.	.	TRBJ2-7	TRBV10-3	CAISGGSYEQYF	TGTGCCATCAGCGGGGGTTCCTACGAGCAGTACTTC
.	TRBD1	TRBJ1-2	TRBV19	CASTSTGARYGYTF	TGTGCCAGTACCTCGACAGGGGCGAGGTATGGCTACACCTTC
.	.	TRBJ2-3	TRBV27	CASSLFVRGASGGDTQYF	TGTGCCAGCAGTTTATTCGTTAGGGGGGCTAGCGGTGGGGATACGCAGTATTTT
.	.	TRBJ2-2	TRBV2	CASSPGGLDIGELFF	TGTGCCAGCAGCCCCGGGGGACTTGACATCGGGGAGCTGTTTTTT
.	.	TRBJ1-6	TRBV11-3	CASTGGGAGSDSPLHF	TGTGCCAGCACCGGGGGTGGGGCTGGATCAGATTCACCCCTCCACTTT
.	.	TRBJ2-5	TRBV6-6	CASSYLTLKETQYF	TGTGCCAGCAGTTACCTTACTTTGAAAGAGACCCAGTACTTC
.	TRBD1	TRBJ2-6	TRBV19	CASSLRQGASNVLTF	TGTGCCAGTAGTCTCCGACAGGGGGCGTCCAACGTCCTGACTTTC
.	.	TRBJ1-2	TRBV30	CAWNPGTNYGYTF	TGTGCCTGGAACCCGGGTACTAACTATGGCTACACCTTC
.	.	TRBJ2-7	TRBV6-5	CASSYSSPGYEQYF	TGTGCCAGCAGTTACTCGAGTCCGGGCTACGAGCAGTACTTC
.	.	TRBJ2-1	TRBV6-5	CASSYNSRGYIQFF	TGTGCCAGCAGTTATAACAGTCGGGGTTATATCCAGTTCTTC
.	.	TRBJ1-1	TRBV28	CASSLLGTPGGQGEAFF	TGTGCCAGCAGTTTATTGGGGACACCCGGGGGGCAGGGTGAAGCTTTCTTT
.	TRBD2	TRBJ2-1	TRBV7-7	CASSFGTSGGPMEQFF	TGTGCTAGCAGCTTTGGGACTAGCGGGGGACCGATGGAGCAGTTCTTC
.	.	TRBJ1-2	TRBV6-6	CASREFYGYTF	TGTGCCAGCAGGGAGTTCTATGGCTACACCTTC
.	.	TRBJ1-1	TRBV5-1	CASSSGEPEAFF	TGCGCCAGCAGCTCCGGGGAGCCCGAAGCTTTCTTT
.	.	TRBJ1-5	TRBV30	CASSTGNQPQHF	TGTGCCTCTTCGACAGGAAATCAGCCCCAGCATTTT
.	.	TRBJ2-7	TRBV7-9	CASSSPGGYEQYF	TGTGCCAGCAGCTCGCCAGGGGGGTACGAGCAGTACTTC
.	.	TRBJ2-1	TRBV30	CAWRSYPGINEQFF	TGTGCCTGGAGGTCCTACCCGGGGATCAATGAGCAGTTCTTC
.	.	TRBJ2-7	TRBV9	CASSVGENYEQYF	TGTGCCAGCAGCGTAGGTGAGAACTACGAGCAGTACTTC
.	.	TRBJ2-5	TRBV25-1	CASSAFGRGKETQYF	TGTGCCAGCAGTGCGTTCGGGAGAGGAAAAGAGACCCAGTACTTC
few	.	TRBJ1-4	TRBV6-1	CASSGYRAQGEKLFF	TGTGCCAGCAGTGGGTACAGGGCGCAGGGTGAAAAACTGTTTTTT
few	.	TRBJ1-1	TRBV20-1	CSAADTEAFF	TGCAGTGCCGCGGACACTGAAGCTTTCTTT